This T cell receptor (beta chain) stems from a study of siplizumab effects on memory and regulatory T cells. Study-wide findings and caveats: Naive T cell populations appeared to exhibit greater diversity than memory cells and appeared to be major alloresponse contributors.

The CDR3 contains 14 residues. Germline CDR1 reads MNHEY; CDR2 reads SMNVEV (reference sequence). Trimming pared 6 bases from V and 2 bases from J, leaving 12 bases between. With respect to this clone: Antigen: not known.

Assay: immunoSEQ multiplex PCR; the TCRdb copy retains only in-frame clones and omits some. The data hold tens of thousands of clones, with over 85% observed a single time. Material: CD8+ T cells sorted from blood. The receptor comes from a human donor in good health. The chain has TRBV27 and TRBJ2-3; tentative D call: TRBD1 (5 bases). This CDR3 reads CASSAQGFTDTQYF. CDR3 coding DNA: TGTGCCAGCAGCGCCCAGGGATTCACAGATACGCAGTATTTT.